Below are 25 T cell receptor beta chains sequenced from a single sample in a study of cytomegalovirus exposure and HLA in healthy donors. 60 Vbeta and 13 Jbeta primers were used in PCR. Sequencing used immunoSEQ multiplex PCR; TCRdb keeps in-frame clones, though not all of them. The data hold 95,000 to 150,000 clones, with 77% observed a single time. The sequenced material came from PBMCs. These receptors were taken from a woman aged 40 to 50 in good health and CMV-seropositive.

J is TRBJ1-5 and V is TRBV21-1; the table's D gene call, TRBD1, was not cross checked with the DNA. TRBV21-1 has pseudogene status. The CDR3 sequence is 16 residues long. This chain's CDR3 is CASSRQGSRVSQPQHF. The CDR3 DNA reads TGTGCCAGCAGCCGACAGGGAAGTAGGGTCAGTCAGCCCCAGCATTTT.

This clone was counted once. Here the CDR3 reads CASSPHRQVGELFF. CDR3 coding DNA: TGTGCCAGCAGTCCGCATAGACAGGTCGGGGAGCTGTTTTTT. The rearrangement links TRBV28 to TRBJ2-2, with TRBD1 as a possible D gene (6 bases). Trimming cost V 5 bases and J 7 bases, with 14 bases left between them. The CDR3 length is 14 residues. Germline V gene lookup returns CDR1 MDHEN and CDR2 SYDVKM.

The chain recombines TRBV10-3 with TRBJ1-5; 8 bases fit TRBD1. Trimming removed 10 bases from V and 2 bases from J; junction bases left unmatched: 10. Germline V CDR1 and CDR2: ENHRY, SYGVKD. The CDR3 totals 15 residues. CDR3 sequence reads: CATLQDRVGNQPQHF. The CDR3 DNA sequence: TGTGCCACCCTTCAGGACAGGGTGGGCAATCAGCCCCAGCATTTT.

V is TRBV2 and J is TRBJ2-2; D is unclear. There are 15 residues in the CDR3. V dropped 3 bases and J dropped 5 bases, with 13 bases sitting between them. Germline V gene lookup returns CDR1 SNHLY and CDR2 FYNNEI. The CDR3 coding sequence is TGTGCCAGCAGTGAGTCGCCGCCGAGGACCGGGGAGCTGTTTTTT. Translated: CASSESPPRTGELFF.

This chain uses TRBV9 with TRBJ2-7; 8 bases match TRBD1. The length of the CDR3 is 13 residues. CDR1 SGDLS and CDR2 YYNGEE come from the germline V gene. Trimming took 3 bases from V and 4 from J; bases not matched to a gene: 3. CDR3 loop: CASSAGTGYEQYF. Here the CDR3 DNA reads TGTGCCAGCAGCGCCGGGACAGGTTACGAGCAGTACTTC.

The V gene is TRBV5-1, the J gene TRBJ2-5; possible D gene TRBD2, 6 bases. Germline V gives CDR1 SGHRS, CDR2 YFSETQ. This CDR3 comprises 15 residues. Trimming left V 1 base short and J 5 bases short, with 15 bases between. In DNA, the CDR3 is TGCGCCAGCAGCTTGTTTTGGCGGGGTACGGAGACCCAGTACTTC. Its protein product is CASSLFWRGTETQYF. The full variable domain, with the rest looked up from reference TRBV5-1 and TRBJ2-5, is KAGVTQTPRYLIKTRGQQVTLSCSPISGHRSVSWYQQTPGQGLQFLFEYFSETQRNKGNFPGRFSGRQFSNSRSEMNVSTLELGDSALYLCASSLFWRGTETQYFGPGTRLLVL.

The rearrangement uses TRBV4-1 and TRBJ1-1; D is unclear. This CDR3 is built from 14 residues. V shed 1 base and J shed 3 bases, with 9 bases lying between them. CDR1 is MGHRA and CDR2 is YSYEKL in the germline V gene. The CDR3 DNA reads TGCGCCAGCAGCCAAGGGGCCAGCTACACTGAAGCTTTCTTT. It encodes CASSQGASYTEAFF.

About this clone: The junction and the germline gene differ at one end; a read error may be behind it. The genes are TRBV7-9 and TRBJ2-7, with no clear D. The germline gives CDR1 SEHNR, CDR2 FQNEAQ (reference sequence). The length of the CDR3 is 13 residues. The CDR3 reads CASSSGNSHEQYF. In DNA, the CDR3 is TGTGCCAGCAGCTCTGGTAACTCCCACGAGCAGTACTTC.

This clone was seen a single time. The chain combines TRBV21-1 with TRBJ1-2; the table's D call TRBD1 went unverified against the DNA. TRBV21-1 counts as a pseudogene. The CDR3 length is 13 residues. The CDR3 loop is CASSKEDRYGYTF. The CDR3 bases are TGTGCCAGCAGCAAAGAGGACAGGTATGGCTACACCTTC.

The V gene is TRBV28, the J gene TRBJ2-3, with TRBD2 matching over 9 bases. V gave up 5 bases and J gave up 0 bases; unmatched junction bases: 9. Germline V gene lookup returns CDR1 MDHEN and CDR2 SYDVKM. The CDR3 extends over 17 amino acids. For the CDR3, the DNA is TGTGCCAGCAGTCTCAGCCCTCTAGCGGGGAGCACAGATACGCAGTATTTT. Translation: CASSLSPLAGSTDTQYF.

J is TRBJ1-4 and V is TRBV11-2; D might be TRBD1 (5 bases). V was cut by 4 bases and J by 6 bases, with 24 bases left in between. The CDR3 spans 18 residues. Germline V CDR1 and CDR2: SGHAT, FQNNGV. Here the CDR3 DNA reads TGTGCCAGCAGCTCGACGGGCAGGGCCTATCGACAATATGAAAAACTGTTTTTT. Protein: CASSSTGRAYRQYEKLFF.

This clone was seen a few times. The chain recombines TRBV2 with TRBJ1-2; D gene unclear. V lost 2 bases and J 8 bases, leaving 15 bases between the germline ends. The V gene's germline CDR1 is SNHLY and CDR2 FYNNEI. The CDR3 totals 14 residues. CDR3 sequence reads: CASSEREGVGGYTF. The DNA for the CDR3 is TGTGCCAGCAGTGAAAGGGAGGGAGTGGGGGGCTACACCTTC.

The chain combines TRBV5-4 with TRBJ2-7; 9 bases map to TRBD2. The CDR3 has 15 residues. With 1 base clipped from V and 3 bases from J, the junction kept 5 bases outside the gene matches. The germline CDR1 and CDR2 sequences are SGHNT and YYREEE (reference sequence). In nucleotides, the CDR3 is TGTGCCAGCAGCTTGCGAGCGGGAGGTAGCTACGAGCAGTACTTC. Its translation is CASSLRAGGSYEQYF.

The chain links TRBV5-4 to TRBJ2-1; D is ambiguous. V was cut by 4 bases and J by 0 bases, with 11 bases left in between. In germline, CDR1 is SGHNT, CDR2 YYREEE (reference sequence). The CDR3 is 15 residues long. The CDR3 coding sequence is TGTGCCAGCAGCCGAACTACCCGCTCCTACAATGAGCAGTTCTTC. It encodes CASSRTTRSYNEQFF.

This clone has more than one count but fewer than ten. V usage is TRBV5-4 and J usage is TRBJ1-1; D is uncertain. This CDR3 comprises 12 residues. V was clipped by 2 bases and J by 1 base, with 3 bases between them. Germline CDR1 and CDR2: SGHNT and YYREEE (reference sequence). CDR3 in amino acids: CASSFRNTEAFF. CDR3 coding DNA: TGTGCCAGCAGCTTTAGGAACACTGAAGCTTTCTTT.

The J gene is TRBJ1-1, the V gene TRBV6-1, with D possibly being TRBD1 (6 bases). Germline assignment: CDR1 MNHNS and CDR2 SASEGT. The germline V and J ends were trimmed by 3 bases and 11 bases, with 16 bases remaining between them. This CDR3 is 13 amino acids long. Here the CDR3 DNA reads TGTGCCAGCAGTGACAGTACAGGGACCCGGGCTTTCTTT. Its translation is CASSDSTGTRAFF.

A remark on this clone: An end of the junction does not agree with germline; a read error may underlie this. The gene calls are TRBV6-5 and TRBJ2-7, with unresolved D. There are 11 residues in the CDR3. Germline V gene data show CDR1 as MNHEY and CDR2 as SVGAGI. The CDR3 region is CASSESVQKDF. The CDR3 region has the DNA TGTGCCAGCAGTGAAAGCGTCCAAAAGGACTTC.

J is TRBJ2-7 and V is TRBV30; 7 bases are a match to TRBD1. The length of the CDR3 is 11 residues. J gave up 3 bases and V 8 bases, and 4 bases lay outside the gene matches. The V gene's germline CDR1 is GTSNPN and CDR2 SVGIG (reference sequence). In DNA form, the CDR3 reads TGTGCCAATGGACAGGACTACGAGCAGTACTTC. It codes for CANGQDYEQYF.

V is TRBV30 and J is TRBJ2-3, with D uncertain. Trimming left V 2 bases short and J 11 bases short, with 11 bases between. CDR1 is GTSNPN, CDR2 SVGIG, per germline (reference sequence). CDR3 length: 11 amino acids. The CDR3 sequence: CAWSNSEEQYF. CDR3 DNA sequence: TGTGCCTGGAGTAATTCAGAAGAGCAGTATTTT. Full variable domain (outside the CDR3, taken from reference TRBV30 and TRBJ2-3): SQTIHQWPATLVQPVGSPLSLECTVEGTSNPNLYWYRQAAGRGLQLLFYSVGIGQISSEVPQNLSASRPQDRQFILSSKKLLLSDSGFYLCAWSNSEEQYFGPGTRLTVL.

The chain links TRBV4-1 to TRBJ1-5; TRBD1 is a possible D gene (5 bases). Germline CDR1 MGHRA, CDR2 YSYEKL. V gave up 4 bases and J gave up 3 bases, with 13 bases separating them. The CDR3 loop spans 15 amino acids. The CDR3 bases are TGCGCCAGCAGCCCCCAGGGAATCATCAATCAGCCCCAGCATTTT. This gives the protein CASSPQGIINQPQHF.

This clone turned up a few times. The J gene is TRBJ2-5, the V gene TRBV5-4; D is perhaps TRBD2 (6 bases). The CDR3 totals 14 residues. CDR1 and CDR2 (germline): SGHNT, YYREEE (reference sequence). V was trimmed by 4 bases and J by 5 bases, leaving 15 bases between them. The CDR3 reads CASSGWGDLETQYF. For the CDR3, the DNA is TGTGCCAGCAGCGGGTGGGGGGATCTGGAGACCCAGTACTTC.

The rearrangement uses TRBV5-1 and TRBJ2-5; 9 bases agree with TRBD2. The ends lost 3 bases at V and 5 bases at J; junction bases unmatched: 11. The CDR3 totals 16 residues. Looked up from germline, CDR1 is SGHRS and CDR2 is YFSETQ. The CDR3 nucleotides read TGCGCCAGCAGCTCGATCGGGACTAGCTCGTCGGAGACCCAGTACTTC. It specifies CASSSIGTSSSETQYF.

This chain links TRBV9 with TRBJ2-3; 8 nucleotides line up with TRBD1. Per germline, CDR1 SGDLS and CDR2 YYNGEE. Trimming took 0 bases from V and 6 from J; bases not matched to a gene: 9. The CDR3 has 16 amino acids. DNA of the CDR3: TGTGCCAGCAGCGTAGGGGCGGGACAGGTGGGGGATACGCAGTATTTT. Translated: CASSVGAGQVGDTQYF.

The V call is TRBV28, the J call TRBJ2-7, with 15 bases lining up with TRBD2. V shed 5 bases, J shed 4 bases, and the junction held 3 bases outside the gene matches. Germline V lookup: CDR1 MDHEN, CDR2 SYDVKM. The CDR3 contains 15 residues. The CDR3 coding sequence is TGTGCCAGCAGTCGGGGGACTAGCGGGAGGTACGAGCAGTACTTC. Translation: CASSRGTSGRYEQYF. The whole variable domain, remainder taken from reference TRBV28 and TRBJ2-7, is DVKVTQSSRYLVKRTGEKVFLECVQDMDHENMFWYRQDPGLGLRLIYFSYDVKMKEKGDIPEGYSVSREKKERFSLILESASTNQTSMYLCASSRGTSGRYEQYFGPGTRLTVT.

This clone was recorded once. The chain employs TRBV7-9 and TRBJ2-7, with 7 bases matching TRBD1. V lost 5 bases to trimming and J lost 7 bases; unmatched junction nucleotides: 17. The CDR3 sequence is 16 residues long. The V gene's germline CDR1 is SEHNR and CDR2 FQNEAQ (reference sequence). The CDR3 region is CASSAIRDRGALEQYF. The CDR3 DNA reads TGTGCCAGCAGCGCTATAAGGGACAGAGGGGCATTAGAGCAGTACTTC.